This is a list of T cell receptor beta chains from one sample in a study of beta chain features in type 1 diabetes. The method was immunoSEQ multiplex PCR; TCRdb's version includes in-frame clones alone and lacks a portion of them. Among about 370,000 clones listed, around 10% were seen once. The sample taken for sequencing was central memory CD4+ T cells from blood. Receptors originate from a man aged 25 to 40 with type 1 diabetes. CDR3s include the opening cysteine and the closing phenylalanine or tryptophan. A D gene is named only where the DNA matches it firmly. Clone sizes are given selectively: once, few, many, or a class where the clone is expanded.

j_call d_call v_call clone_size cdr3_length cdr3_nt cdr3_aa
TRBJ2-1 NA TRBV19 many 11 TGTGCCAGTTCTAAATACAATGAGCAGTTCTTC CASSKYNEQFF
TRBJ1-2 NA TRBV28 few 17 TGTGCCAGCAGTTTCTCTGTGAGGGCCCCAGGGGACTATGGCTACACCTTC CASSFSVRAPGDYGYTF
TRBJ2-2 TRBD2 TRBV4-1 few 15 TGCGCCAGCAGCCAAGATGTCGGGAGGGCCGGGGAGCTGTTTTTT CASSQDVGRAGELFF
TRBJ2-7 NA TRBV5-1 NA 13 TGCGCCAGCAGCTTGGGGGCCATGGCCGAGCAGTACTTC CASSLGAMAEQYF
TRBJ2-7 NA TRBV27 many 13 TGTGCCAGCAGTTTAAATCAGCAGACCGAGCAGTACTTC CASSLNQQTEQYF
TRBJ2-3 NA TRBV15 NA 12 TGTGCCACCAGCAGTGAAGCAGATACGCAGTATTTT CATSSEADTQYF
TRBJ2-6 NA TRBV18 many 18 TGTGCCAGCTCACAACTACAGGGAACAACCTCTGGGGCCAACGTCCTGACTTTC CASSQLQGTTSGANVLTF
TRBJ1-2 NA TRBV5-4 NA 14 TGTGCCAGCAGCATTGCTTTGACAGGCTATGGCTACACCTTC CASSIALTGYGYTF
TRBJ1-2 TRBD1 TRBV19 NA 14 TGTGCCAGTACTCAAGGAAAGGGACAGGGGGGCTACACCTTC CASTQGKGQGGYTF
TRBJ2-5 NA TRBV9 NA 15 TGTGCCAGCAGCGAGTTCGCCAGGGTACAAGAGACCCAGTACTTC CASSEFARVQETQYF
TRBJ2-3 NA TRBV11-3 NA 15 TGTGCCAGCAGCTTAGGGACACCGGGAACAGATACGCAGTATTTT CASSLGTPGTDTQYF
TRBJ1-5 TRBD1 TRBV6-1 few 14 TGTGCCAGCAGATCCGACAGGGACGGACAGCCCCAGCATTTT CASRSDRDGQPQHF
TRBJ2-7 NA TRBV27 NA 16 TGTGCCAGCAGTAAAGCCCCCGGGGCAGGACCCTACGAGCAGTACTTC CASSKAPGAGPYEQYF
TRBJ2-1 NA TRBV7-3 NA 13 TGTGCCAGCACCCCGGGACTGCACAATGAGCAGTTCTTC CASTPGLHNEQFF
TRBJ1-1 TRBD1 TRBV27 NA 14 TGTGCCAGCAGTTTAAAGAGGGGGACAGCTGAAGCTTTCTTT CASSLKRGTAEAFF
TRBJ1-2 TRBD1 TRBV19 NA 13 TGTGCCAGTAGTGGGACAGGGGGCGGTGGCTACACCTTC CASSGTGGGGYTF
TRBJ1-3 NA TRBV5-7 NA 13 TGTGCCAGCAGCTTTGGGTCGAGAAACACCATATATTTT CASSFGSRNTIYF
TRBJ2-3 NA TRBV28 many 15 TGTGCCAGCACCCCTTGGGGGACAAGCACAGATACGCAGTATTTT CASTPWGTSTDTQYF
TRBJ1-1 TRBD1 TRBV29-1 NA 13 TGCAGCGGTACCGGAGACAGGGGAGGTGAAGCTTTCTTT CSGTGDRGGEAFF
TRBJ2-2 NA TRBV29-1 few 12 TGCAGCGTTACGGGGGACACCGGGGAGCTGTTTTTT CSVTGDTGELFF
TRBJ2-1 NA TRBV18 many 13 TGTGCCAGCTCACCATATGAAGAGAATGAGCAGTTCTTC CASSPYEENEQFF
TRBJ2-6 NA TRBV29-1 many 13 TGCAGCGGCCAGATCTCTGGGGCCAACGTCCTGACTTTC CSGQISGANVLTF
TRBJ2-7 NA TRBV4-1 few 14 TGCGCCAGCAGCCAAGACAGGGCGTCTTACGAGCAGTACTTC CASSQDRASYEQYF
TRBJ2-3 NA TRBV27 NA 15 TGTGCCAGCAGTTCTGAAGGGGGTGGGAGAGATACGCAGTATTTT CASSSEGGGRDTQYF
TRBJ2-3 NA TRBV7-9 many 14 TGTGCCAGCAGCTTCGACAGGCCCACAGATACGCAGTATTTT CASSFDRPTDTQYF
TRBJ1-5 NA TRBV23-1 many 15 TGCGCCAGCAGTCATCGGGGGCCGTTCAATCAGCCCCAGCATTTT CASSHRGPFNQPQHF